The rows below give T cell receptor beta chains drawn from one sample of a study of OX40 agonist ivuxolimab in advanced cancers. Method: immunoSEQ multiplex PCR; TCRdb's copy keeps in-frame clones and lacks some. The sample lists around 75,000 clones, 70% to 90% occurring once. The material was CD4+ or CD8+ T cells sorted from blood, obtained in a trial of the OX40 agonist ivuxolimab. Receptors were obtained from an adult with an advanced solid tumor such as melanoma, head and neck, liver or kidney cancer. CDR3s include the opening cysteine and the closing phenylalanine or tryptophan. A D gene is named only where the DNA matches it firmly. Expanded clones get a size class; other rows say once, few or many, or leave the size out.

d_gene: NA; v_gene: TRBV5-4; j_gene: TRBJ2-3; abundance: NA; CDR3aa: CASSLGDTSTDTQYF; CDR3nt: TGTGCCAGCAGCTTGGGTGATACTAGCACAGATACGCAGTATTTT
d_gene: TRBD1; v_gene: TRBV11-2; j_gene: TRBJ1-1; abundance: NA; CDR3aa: CASSLARGGLGEAFF; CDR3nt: TGTGCCAGCAGCTTAGCCAGGGGGGGACTCGGGGAAGCTTTCTTT
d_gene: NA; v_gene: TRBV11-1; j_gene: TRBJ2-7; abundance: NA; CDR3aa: CASSRREEQYF; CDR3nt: TGTGCCAGCAGTCGACGCGAGGAGCAGTACTTC
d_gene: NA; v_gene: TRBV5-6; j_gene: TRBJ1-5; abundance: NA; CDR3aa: CASSLGRDQPQHF; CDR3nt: TGTGCCAGCAGCTTGGGCAGGGACCAGCCCCAGCATTTT
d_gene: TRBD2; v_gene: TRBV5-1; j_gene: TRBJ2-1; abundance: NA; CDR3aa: CASSLGLATKTEQFF; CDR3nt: TGCGCCAGCAGCCTGGGACTAGCGACAAAAACTGAGCAGTTCTTC
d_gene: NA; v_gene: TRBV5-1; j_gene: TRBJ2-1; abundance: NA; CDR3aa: CASSYGGRSSYNEQFF; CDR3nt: TGCGCCAGCAGTTATGGGGGCAGGAGCTCCTACAATGAGCAGTTCTTC
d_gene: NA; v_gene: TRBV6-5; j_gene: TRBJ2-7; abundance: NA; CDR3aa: CASREQGYNEQYF; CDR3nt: TGTGCCAGCAGGGAACAGGGATACAACGAGCAGTACTTC
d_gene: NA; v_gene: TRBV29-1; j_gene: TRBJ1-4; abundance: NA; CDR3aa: CSVQPRPGEKLFF; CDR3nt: TGCAGCGTTCAACCGAGACCAGGGGAAAAACTGTTTTTT
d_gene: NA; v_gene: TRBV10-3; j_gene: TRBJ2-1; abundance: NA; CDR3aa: CAAGRGNEQFF; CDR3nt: TGTGCCGCCGGTAGGGGGAACGAGCAGTTCTTC
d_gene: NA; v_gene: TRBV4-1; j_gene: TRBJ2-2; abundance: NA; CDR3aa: CASSQGIRGYTGELFF; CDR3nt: TGCGCCAGCAGCCAAGGAATTAGGGGTTACACCGGGGAGCTGTTTTTT
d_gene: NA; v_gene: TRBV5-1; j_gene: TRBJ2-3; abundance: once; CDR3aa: CASSSNWGGSTDTQYF; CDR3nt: TGCGCCAGCAGCTCCAATTGGGGGGGCAGCACAGATACGCAGTATTTT
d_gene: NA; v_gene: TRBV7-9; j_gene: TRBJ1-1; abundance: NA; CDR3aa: CASSPQMNTEAFF; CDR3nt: TGTGCCAGCAGCCCGCAGATGAACACTGAAGCTTTCTTT
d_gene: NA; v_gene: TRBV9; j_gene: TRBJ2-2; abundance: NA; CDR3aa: CASSVGQNTGELFF; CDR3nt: TGTGCCAGCAGCGTAGGCCAGAACACCGGGGAGCTGTTTTTT